This T cell receptor beta chain derives from a study of CXCR3-negative and CXCR3-positive naive CD8 T cells. General study points: Comparably high diversity marked both naive subsets, whereas memory CD8+ cells had much lower diversity. Researchers reported similar TRBV-TRBJ usage in naive CXCR3-negative and CXCR3-positive cells, though memory differed. CXCR3-positive naive cells had TRB CDR3s that were more hydrophobic than CXCR3-negative naive cells had.

Phenotypically, naive CD8+ T cells corresponded to CD45RO-CCR7+CD27+CD95-. As to this clonotype: Antigen: not known.

The CDR3 covers 12 residues. The germline V gene has CDR1 SGHAT and CDR2 FQNNGV. The study made its TRB cDNA libraries by 5' RACE, adding UMI labels. TCRdb reanalyzed the 5' RACE reads, giving one entry per CDR3 protein sequence and no DNA. The table lists some 150,000 distinct CDR3 sequences. The material sequenced was naive CXCR3+ CD8+ T cells from blood. Regarding subset: CD45RO-CCR7+CD27+CD95- naive CD8+ T cells expressing CXCR3 (TNR3+). V and J are TRBV11-2 and TRBJ2-7. This clonotype originated in a human donor in good health. Some clones in this sample may be carry-over from other donors' samples. The chain's CDR3 is CASSFVSSWQYF.